This is a list of T cell receptor beta chains from one sample in a study of blood T cells in healthy people across ages. TCRdb passed the 5' RACE reads through MiXCR, listing each CDR3 protein once. The table has about 780,000 distinct CDR3 sequences, about half seen once. Sequences were obtained from blood. The receptors here all came from a man older than 75 in good health. The CDR3 runs from the conserved cysteine through the conserved F or W. D genes are given only for firm matches. Clone size is shown for a subset of rows, as once, few, many or a class of expanded clone.

TRBD1,once,TRBJ1-6,TRBV20-1,CSASQDRRNSPLHF,TGCAGTGCTAGCCAGGACAGGAGAAATTCACCCCTCCACTTT
.,.,TRBJ2-7,TRBV12-3/TRBV12-4,CASSFLGENPYEQYF,TGTGCCAGCAGTTTCCTGGGGGAGAACCCCTACGAGCAGTACTTC
TRBD1,.,TRBJ2-4,TRBV28,CASKFTGGKAKNIQYF,TGTGCCAGCAAATTTACAGGGGGCAAAGCCAAAAACATTCAGTACTTC
TRBD2,.,TRBJ2-5,TRBV7-6,CASSRLGGGETQYF,TGTGCCAGCAGCCGCCTGGGGGGGGGAGAGACCCAGTACTTC
.,once,TRBJ2-7,TRBV30,CAWSAGGNDDNEQYF,TGTGCCTGGAGCGCTGGCGGGAACGACGACAATGAGCAGTACTTC
.,.,TRBJ2-7,TRBV28,CASSGSRPGRNEQYF,TGTGCCAGCTCCGGTAGTAGGCCAGGCAGGAACGAGCAGTACTTC
.,.,TRBJ2-1,TRBV4-3,CASSRGTEYNEQFF,TGCGCCAGCAGCCGGGGGACGGAGTACAATGAGCAGTTCTTC
TRBD1,.,TRBJ1-2,TRBV5-1,CASSAGTGGLVGYTF,TGCGCCAGCAGCGCCGGGACAGGGGGTTTGGTTGGCTACACCTTC
.,.,TRBJ2-7,TRBV29-1,CSVEARDGYEQYF,TGCAGCGTTGAAGCAAGGGACGGCTACGAGCAGTACTTC
TRBD2,many,TRBJ2-7,TRBV28,CASITSGTTYEQYF,TGTGCCAGCATCACTAGCGGGACCACCTACGAGCAGTACTTC
TRBD1,.,TRBJ1-5,TRBV12-3/TRBV12-4,CASSSSGTGGNQPQHF,TGTGCCAGCAGCTCTTCCGGGACAGGGGGGAATCAGCCCCAGCATTTT
TRBD2,once,TRBJ2-1,TRBV5-1,CASTVLLAGIDKEQFF,TGCGCCAGCACCGTCTTACTAGCGGGGATTGACAAGGAGCAGTTCTTC
.,.,TRBJ1-1,TRBV6-6,CASTSLNFPQGTEAFF,TGTGCCAGCACCTCTTTAAATTTTCCCCAGGGGACTGAAGCTTTCTTT
TRBD2,.,TRBJ2-3,TRBV25-1,CASSDWAGADTQYF,TGTGCCAGCAGTGATTGGGCGGGGGCAGATACGCAGTATTTT
.,.,TRBJ2-6,TRBV20-1,CSARGYSGSSGANVLTF,TGCAGTGCTAGAGGCTATTCGGGGTCCTCTGGGGCCAACGTCCTGACTTTC
TRBD2,.,TRBJ2-1,TRBV3-1,CASSQRRLAQFF,TGTGCCAGCAGCCAAAGGAGACTAGCCCAGTTCTTC